This TCR beta chain was found in a study of blood T cell repertoires in COVID-19. The overall study: Acute-phase and convalescent COVID-19 samples originated in the United States, Italy and Spain. PBMCs, B-cell-depleted T cells, or T cells provided the cDNA or gDNA that made up the material.

Authors' processing steps: Counts of nucleated cells, estimated from reference gene primer amplification, were obtained. The assay was immunoSEQ multiplex PCR, and TCRdb's table has in-frame clones only and misses some. V, J and clone size are those of that table, while D and trimming were read from the DNA. The repertoire has about 57,000 clones, roughly nine tenths of them found once; the top ten carry 20% to 25%. This CDR3 is built from 13 residues. Per germline, CDR1 MNHEY and CDR2 SVGAGI. Trimming shortened V by 6 bases and J by 1 base, and 9 bases separated the two germline ends. The Seattle site enrolled patients during active infection and followed them longitudinally.

The TCR comes from a woman older than 75 with COVID-19, enrolled during active disease. The chain carries TRBV6-5 and TRBJ1-1; no reliable D call. Material for sequencing was peripheral blood. The chain's CDR3 is CASSRTQNTEAFF. The CDR3, as DNA: TGTGCCAGCAGCCGAACACAGAACACTGAAGCTTTCTTT.